These 22 T cell receptor beta chains were sequenced from one sample in a study of response to subunit inactivated influenza vaccine. MiXCR, applied by TCRdb to the RT-PCR reads, yields one record per CDR3 protein. Among more than 450,000 distinct CDR3 sequences, around 11% were seen once, and the ten largest hold around 10%. These data also featured in a second study, about T cells expressing NK-cell markers. As that study records: The authors made TCR beta cDNA libraries by 5'RACE template switching. This switching added a universal primer site and UMIs.

The sequences come from PBMCs from blood, collected on the day of vaccination. The receptor source for this set is a man aged 50 or older who received an inactivated influenza vaccine.

Ten or more counts support this clonotype. The chain has TRBV20-1 and TRBJ2-2; D possibly corresponds to TRBD2 (5 bases). Trimming cost V 3 bases and J 0 bases, with 8 bases left between them. Germline lookup yields CDR1 DFQATT and CDR2 SNEGSKA (reference sequence). This CDR3 contains 14 residues. The CDR3 protein is CSARDFSNTGELFF. Here the CDR3 DNA reads TGCAGTGCTAGGGACTTTTCGAACACCGGGGAGCTGTTTTTT.

This chain joins TRBV6-5 and TRBJ2-1, with 7 bases aligning to TRBD1. Per germline, CDR1 MNHEY and CDR2 SVGAGI. With 0 bases clipped from V and 3 bases from J, the junction kept 2 bases outside the gene matches. This CDR3 spans 15 amino acids. The CDR3, as DNA: TGTGCCAGCAGTTACTCCAACAGGGGCTACAATGAGCAGTTCTTC. Amino acid sequence: CASSYSNRGYNEQFF.

J is TRBJ2-2 and V is TRBV6-2 or TRBV6-3; 10 bases align to TRBD2. V trimming: 6 bases; J trimming: 3 bases; junction bases outside the gene matches: 10. The CDR3 covers 17 residues. Germline V gene data show CDR1 as MNHEY and CDR2 as SVGEGT. The CDR3 bases are TGTGCCAGCAGCCCCCTAGTAGCGGGGGGTTACACCGGGGAGCTGTTTTTT. This gives the protein CASSPLVAGGYTGELFF.

This chain's CDR3 is CAISDTSGRYNEQFF. The CDR3 DNA is TGTGCCATCAGTGACACTAGCGGGAGATACAATGAGCAGTTCTTC. The rearrangement joins TRBV10-3 to TRBJ2-1, with 11 bases fitting TRBD2. Per the germline V gene, CDR1 is ENHRY and CDR2 is SYGVKD. V was pared by 3 bases and J by 4 bases, with 2 bases of the junction left unmatched. The CDR3 length is 15 residues.

This clonotype occurred a few times. This chain joins TRBV5-1 and TRBJ1-2; 9 nucleotides line up with TRBD1. From germline, CDR1 is SGHRS and CDR2 YFSETQ. The CDR3 is made up of 15 amino acids. Unmatched junction bases numbered 7, after V lost 3 bases and J lost 4 bases. This CDR3 is CASSSGQGIGYGYTF. CDR3 DNA: TGCGCCAGCAGCTCGGGACAGGGAATTGGCTATGGCTACACCTTC. Variable domain in full (rest from reference TRBV5-1 and TRBJ1-2): KAGVTQTPRYLIKTRGQQVTLSCSPISGHRSVSWYQQTPGQGLQFLFEYFSETQRNKGNFPGRFSGRQFSNSRSEMNVSTLELGDSALYLCASSSGQGIGYGYTFGSGTRLTVV.

The chain is built from TRBV4-2 and TRBJ2-7; D perhaps matches TRBD2 (6 bases). The CDR3 extends over 17 amino acids. V lost 0 bases and J 2 bases, leaving 17 bases between the germline ends. From germline, CDR1 is LGHNA and CDR2 YNFKEQ. CDR3 amino acids: CASSQDFGLATTYEQYF. For the CDR3, the DNA is TGTGCCAGCAGCCAAGATTTCGGGCTAGCGACAACCTACGAGCAGTACTTC.

This clonotype occurred many times. This chain uses TRBV7-9 with TRBJ1-2, with D hard to call. Germline lookup yields CDR1 SEHNR and CDR2 FQNEAQ (reference sequence). Trimming shortened V by 0 bases and J by 6 bases, and 14 bases separated the two germline ends. The CDR3 length is 15 residues. CDR3 sequence (DNA): TGTGCCAGCAGCTTAGCGAGCAGGCTAGTAGATGGCTACACCTTC. Translated, it gives CASSLASRLVDGYTF.

This clonotype was seen more than once but under ten times. The chain is built from TRBV10-3 and TRBJ2-1; D is unresolved. The CDR3 sequence is 12 residues long. Between the trimmed V and J ends, which lost 4 bases and 7 bases, there was a span of 8 bases. Germline assignment: CDR1 ENHRY and CDR2 SYGVKD. The CDR3 sequence is CAISVLENEQFF. CDR3 bases: TGTGCCATCAGTGTCCTTGAGAATGAGCAGTTCTTC.

The chain links TRBV5-1 to TRBJ2-3; D is ambiguous. Germline V CDR1 and CDR2: SGHRS, YFSETQ. CDR3 length: 14 residues. V lost 3 bases to trimming and J lost 0 bases, with 8 bases between them. CDR3 region: CASSSPSSTDTQYF. CDR3 in DNA: TGCGCCAGCAGCTCGCCAAGTAGCACAGATACGCAGTATTTT.

This clonotype was counted only a few times. V and J are TRBV7-9 and TRBJ2-3; D gene unclear. The CDR3 has 14 amino acids. Per germline, CDR1 SEHNR and CDR2 FQNEAQ (reference sequence). The V end lost 5 bases, the J end lost 0 bases, and 9 bases lay between the germline ends. The CDR3 loop reads CASSTLDSTDTQYF. In DNA form, the CDR3 reads TGTGCCAGCAGCACCCTTGATAGCACAGATACGCAGTATTTT.

J is TRBJ1-4 and V is TRBV28; no reliable D call. Germline assignment: CDR1 MDHEN and CDR2 SYDVKM. The V gene lost 6 bases and the J gene lost 5 bases, with 13 bases spanning the gap. This CDR3 spans 14 amino acids. As DNA, the CDR3 is TGTGCCAGCAGCACGGGGTGGAGAAATGAAAAACTGTTTTTT. This codes for CASSTGWRNEKLFF. The entire variable domain, with the rest obtained from reference TRBV28 and TRBJ1-4, is as follows: DVKVTQSSRYLVKRTGEKVFLECVQDMDHENMFWYRQDPGLGLRLIYFSYDVKMKEKGDIPEGYSVSREKKERFSLILESASTNQTSMYLCASSTGWRNEKLFFGSGTQLSVL.

The sample holds a few counts of this clonotype. The V gene is TRBV7-2, the J gene TRBJ2-2; D is unresolved. Germline V gene data show CDR1 as SGHTA and CDR2 as FQGNSA. Trimming shortened V by 2 bases and J by 1 base, and 8 bases separated the two germline ends. This CDR3 has 15 residues. DNA for the CDR3: TGTGCCAGCAGCTTATTGGCGGTGAACACCGGGGAGCTGTTTTTT. Protein product: CASSLLAVNTGELFF.

The V gene is TRBV12-3 or TRBV12-4, the J gene TRBJ1-6, with D unresolved. This CDR3 is 13 amino acids long. The germline V and J ends were trimmed by 1 base and 9 bases, with 7 bases remaining between them. The CDR3 reads CASSLGTPSPLHF. The CDR3 DNA reads TGTGCCAGCAGTTTAGGAACACCTTCACCCCTCCACTTT.

This clonotype appeared a few times. V usage is TRBV5-1 and J usage is TRBJ2-7; D might be TRBD1 (5 bases). V was cut by 0 bases and J by 5 bases, with 18 bases left in between. This CDR3 is built from 16 residues. Germline assignment: CDR1 SGHRS and CDR2 YFSETQ. The CDR3 loop is CASSLAPWTQSDEQYF. The CDR3 DNA reads as TGCGCCAGCAGCTTGGCCCCCTGGACACAAAGTGACGAGCAGTACTTC.

The chain couples TRBV11-3 to TRBJ2-1; weak D call: TRBD2 (5 bases). Germline values: CDR1 SGHNT, CDR2 YENEEA. Trimming took 7 bases from V and 3 from J, leaving 22 bases between them. CDR3 length: 17 amino acids. The CDR3 reads CASTLDSAKVDYNEQFF. CDR3 nucleotide sequence: TGTGCCAGCACCTTGGATAGCGCCAAGGTGGACTACAATGAGCAGTTCTTC. The whole variable domain, remainder taken from reference TRBV11-3 and TRBJ2-1, is EAGVVQSPRYKIIEKKQPVAFWCNPISGHNTLYWYLQNLGQGPELLIRYENEEAVDDSQLPKDRFSAERLKGVDSTLKIQPAELGDSAVYLCASTLDSAKVDYNEQFFGPGTRLTVL.

The chain recombines TRBV7-2 with TRBJ1-2, with 9 bases aligning to TRBD1. Looked up from germline, CDR1 is SGHTA and CDR2 is FQGNSA. The length of the CDR3 is 15 residues. After removal of 3 bases from V and 3 bases from J, the junction contained 5 bases not matched to a gene. The CDR3, as DNA: TGTGCCAGCAGCTTGGGACAGGGAGTTTACTATGGCTACACCTTC. Translating it yields CASSLGQGVYYGYTF. The variable domain in full, with the rest retrieved from reference TRBV7-2 and TRBJ1-2, is GAGVSQSPSNKVTEKGKDVELRCDPISGHTALYWYRQSLGQGLEFLIYFQGNSAPDKSGLPSDRFSAERTGGSVSTLTIQRTQQEDSAVYLCASSLGQGVYYGYTFGSGTRLTVV.

This clonotype was found many times. The chain employs TRBV11-2 and TRBJ2-3, with TRBD2 matching 12 bases. V lost 5 bases and J lost 3; bases outside the gene matches: 6. Germline V CDR1 and CDR2: SGHAT, FQNNGV. This CDR3 comprises 16 residues. The CDR3: CASSRRTSGATDTQYF. The CDR3 DNA reads TGTGCCAGCAGCCGACGGACTAGCGGGGCAACAGATACGCAGTATTTT.

This sequence joins TRBV29-1 and TRBJ2-1; TRBD1 matches 7 bases. The CDR3 is made up of 15 amino acids. Germline values: CDR1 SQVTM, CDR2 ANQGSEA. V was pared by 6 bases and J by 0 bases, with 8 bases of the junction left unmatched. CDR3 residues: CSVAVGQSSYNEQFF. The CDR3 bases are TGCAGCGTAGCCGTGGGACAGAGCTCCTACAATGAGCAGTTCTTC.

The chain has TRBV30 and TRBJ2-1; D is unclear. This CDR3 comprises 10 residues. CDR1 is GTSNPN, CDR2 SVGIG, per germline (reference sequence). The V and J ends lost 5 bases and 7 bases respectively, with 6 bases between them. The CDR3 coding sequence is TGTGCCTGGCAAAGTAATGAGCAGTTCTTC. Protein sequence: CAWQSNEQFF.

This clonotype was detected ten times or more. The rearrangement links TRBV10-3 to TRBJ1-2; 7 positions match TRBD1. V trimming: 3 bases; J trimming: 4 bases; junction bases outside the gene matches: 5. Per germline, CDR1 ENHRY and CDR2 SYGVKD. This CDR3 region has 14 residues. CDR3 residues: CAISDKGQPYGYTF. The CDR3 DNA is TGTGCCATCAGTGATAAGGGACAGCCCTATGGCTACACCTTC.

This rearrangement joins TRBV5-4 to TRBJ2-2, with D tentatively TRBD1 (5 bases). The V end lost 2 bases, the J end lost 5 bases, and 13 bases lay between the germline ends. CDR3 length: 15 residues. Germline V gives CDR1 SGHNT, CDR2 YYREEE (reference sequence). CDR3 protein: CASSFTGKGTGELFF. CDR3 DNA sequence: TGTGCCAGCAGCTTCACAGGAAAGGGGACCGGGGAGCTGTTTTTT. Full variable domain (missing parts from reference TRBV5-4 and TRBJ2-2): ETGVTQSPTHLIKTRGQQVTLRCSSQSGHNTVSWYQQALGQGPQFIFQYYREEENGRGNFPPRFSGLQFPNYSSELNVNALELDDSALYLCASSFTGKGTGELFFGEGSRLTVL.

V gene TRBV20-1 combines with J gene TRBJ2-1; D is unresolved. Deletions cut 0 bases from V and 8 bases from J, with 8 bases between. Germline V lookup: CDR1 DFQATT, CDR2 SNEGSKA (reference sequence). The CDR3 sequence is 12 residues long. This CDR3 is CSARDLWDEQFF. CDR3 nucleotide sequence: TGCAGTGCTAGAGATCTTTGGGATGAGCAGTTCTTC.